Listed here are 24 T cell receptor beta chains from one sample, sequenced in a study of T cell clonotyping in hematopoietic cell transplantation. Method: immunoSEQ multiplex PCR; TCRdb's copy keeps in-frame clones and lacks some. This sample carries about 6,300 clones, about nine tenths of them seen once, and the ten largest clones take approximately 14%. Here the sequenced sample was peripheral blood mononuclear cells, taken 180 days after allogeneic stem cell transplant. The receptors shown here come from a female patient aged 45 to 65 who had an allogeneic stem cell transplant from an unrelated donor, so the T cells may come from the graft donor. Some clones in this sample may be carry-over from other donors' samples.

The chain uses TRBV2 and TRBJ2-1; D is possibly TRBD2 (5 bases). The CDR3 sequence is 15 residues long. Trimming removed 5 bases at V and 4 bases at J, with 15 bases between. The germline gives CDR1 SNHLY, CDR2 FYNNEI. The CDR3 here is CASSLRGGSYNEQFF. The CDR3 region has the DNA TGTGCCAGCAGTTTACGGGGTGGGAGTTACAATGAGCAGTTCTTC.

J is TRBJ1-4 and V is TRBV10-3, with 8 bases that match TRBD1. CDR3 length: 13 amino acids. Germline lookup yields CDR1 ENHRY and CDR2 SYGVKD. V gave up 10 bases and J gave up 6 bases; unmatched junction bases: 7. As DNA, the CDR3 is TGTGCCACCCGGACAGGGTGGGATGAAAAACTGTTTTTT. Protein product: CATRTGWDEKLFF.

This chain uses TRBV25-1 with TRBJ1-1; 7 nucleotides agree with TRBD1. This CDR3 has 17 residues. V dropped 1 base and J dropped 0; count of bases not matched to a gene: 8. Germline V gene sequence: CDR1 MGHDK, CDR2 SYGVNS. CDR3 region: CASSESFGRGMNTEAFF. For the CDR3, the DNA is TGTGCCAGCAGTGAATCCTTCGGCAGGGGGATGAACACTGAAGCTTTCTTT.

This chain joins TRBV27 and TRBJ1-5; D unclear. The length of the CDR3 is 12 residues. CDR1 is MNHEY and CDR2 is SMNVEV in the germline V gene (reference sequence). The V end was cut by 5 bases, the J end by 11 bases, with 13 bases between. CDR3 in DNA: TGTGCCAGCAGTATTATAGGAGAGACCCAGCATTTT. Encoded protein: CASSIIGETQHF.

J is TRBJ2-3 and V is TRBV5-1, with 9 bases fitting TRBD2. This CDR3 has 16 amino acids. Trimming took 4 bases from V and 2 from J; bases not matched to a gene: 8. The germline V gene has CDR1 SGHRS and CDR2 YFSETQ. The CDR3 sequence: CASSGGTSRTTDTQYF. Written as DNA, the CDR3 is TGCGCCAGCAGCGGCGGGACTAGCAGAACCACAGATACGCAGTATTTT.

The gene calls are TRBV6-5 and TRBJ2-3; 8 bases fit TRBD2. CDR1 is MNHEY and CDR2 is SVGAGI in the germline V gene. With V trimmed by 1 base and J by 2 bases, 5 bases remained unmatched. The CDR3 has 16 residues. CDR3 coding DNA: TGTGCCAGCAGTTACTTAGCGGGGAGTACCACAGATACGCAGTATTTT. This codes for CASSYLAGSTTDTQYF.

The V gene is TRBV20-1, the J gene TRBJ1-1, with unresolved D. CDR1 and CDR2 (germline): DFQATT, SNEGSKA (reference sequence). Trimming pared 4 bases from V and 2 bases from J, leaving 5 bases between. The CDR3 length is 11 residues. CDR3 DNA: TGCAGTGCTAATCGAAACACTGAAGCTTTCTTT. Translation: CSANRNTEAFF.

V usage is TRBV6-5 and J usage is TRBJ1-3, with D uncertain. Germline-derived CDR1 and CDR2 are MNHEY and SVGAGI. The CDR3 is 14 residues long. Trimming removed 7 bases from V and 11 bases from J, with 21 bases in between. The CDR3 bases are TGTGCCAGCACCCCGAAGGTCCCTCTAGGGCCCATATATTTT. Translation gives CASTPKVPLGPIYF.

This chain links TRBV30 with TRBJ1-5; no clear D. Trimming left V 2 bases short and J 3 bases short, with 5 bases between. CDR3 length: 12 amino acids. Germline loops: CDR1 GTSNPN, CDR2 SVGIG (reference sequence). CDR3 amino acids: CAWSTPNQPQHF. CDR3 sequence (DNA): TGTGCCTGGAGTACGCCCAATCAGCCCCAGCATTTT. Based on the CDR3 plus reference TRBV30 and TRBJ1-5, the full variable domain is SQTIHQWPATLVQPVGSPLSLECTVEGTSNPNLYWYRQAAGRGLQLLFYSVGIGQISSEVPQNLSASRPQDRQFILSSKKLLLSDSGFYLCAWSTPNQPQHFGDGTRLSIL.

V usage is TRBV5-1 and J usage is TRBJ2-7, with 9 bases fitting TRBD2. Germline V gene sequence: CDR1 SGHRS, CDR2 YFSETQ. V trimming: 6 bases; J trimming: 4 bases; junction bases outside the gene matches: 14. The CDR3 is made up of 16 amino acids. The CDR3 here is CASNVGGGAQWYEQYF. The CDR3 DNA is TGCGCCAGCAACGTGGGCGGGGGGGCACAATGGTACGAGCAGTACTTC. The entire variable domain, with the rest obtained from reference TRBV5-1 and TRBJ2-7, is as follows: KAGVTQTPRYLIKTRGQQVTLSCSPISGHRSVSWYQQTPGQGLQFLFEYFSETQRNKGNFPGRFSGRQFSNSRSEMNVSTLELGDSALYLCASNVGGGAQWYEQYFGPGTRLTVT.

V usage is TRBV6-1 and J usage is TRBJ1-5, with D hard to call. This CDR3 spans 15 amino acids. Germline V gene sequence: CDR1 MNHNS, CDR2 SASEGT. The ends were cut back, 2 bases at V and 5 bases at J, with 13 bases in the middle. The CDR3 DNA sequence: TGTGCCAGCAGTGAAATGTCCGGGGATTATCAGCCCCAGCATTTT. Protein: CASSEMSGDYQPQHF.

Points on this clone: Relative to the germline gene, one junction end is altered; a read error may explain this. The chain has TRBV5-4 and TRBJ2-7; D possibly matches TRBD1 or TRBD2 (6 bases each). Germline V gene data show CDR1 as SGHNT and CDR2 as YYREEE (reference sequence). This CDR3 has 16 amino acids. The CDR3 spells CASSLGAVRGVSEQYF. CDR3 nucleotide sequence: TGTGCCAGCAGTTTGGGAGCGGTGAGGGGGGTATCAGAGCAGTACTTC.

The CDR3 nucleotides are TGTGCCAGCAGTGCCGGAGACAGGGGCCAAGAGACCCAGTACTTC. As protein: CASSAGDRGQETQYF. The rearrangement joins TRBV28 to TRBJ2-5; 8 bases are a match to TRBD1. This CDR3 is built from 15 residues. V lost 5 bases, J lost 1 base, and 6 bases stayed unmatched. Looked up from germline, CDR1 is MDHEN and CDR2 is SYDVKM.

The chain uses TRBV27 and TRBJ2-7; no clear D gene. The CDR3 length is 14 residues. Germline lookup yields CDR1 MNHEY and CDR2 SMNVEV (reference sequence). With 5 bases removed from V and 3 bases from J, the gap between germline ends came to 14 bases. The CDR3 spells CASSIDGSGYEQYF. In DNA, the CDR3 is TGTGCCAGCAGTATTGACGGATCCGGCTACGAGCAGTACTTC.

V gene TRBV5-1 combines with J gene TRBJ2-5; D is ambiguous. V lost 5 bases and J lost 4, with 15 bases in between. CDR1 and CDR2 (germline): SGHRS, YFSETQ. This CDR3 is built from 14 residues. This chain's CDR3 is CASSSALNAETQYF. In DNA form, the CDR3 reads TGCGCCAGCAGTTCGGCCCTAAACGCAGAGACCCAGTACTTC.

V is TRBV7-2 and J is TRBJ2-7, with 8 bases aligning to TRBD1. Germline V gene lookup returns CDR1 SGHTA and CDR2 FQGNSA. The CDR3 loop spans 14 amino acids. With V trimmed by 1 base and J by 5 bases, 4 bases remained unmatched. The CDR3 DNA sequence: TGTGCCAGCAGCTTAGGTCAGGGGGCTGACGAGCAGTACTTC. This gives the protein CASSLGQGADEQYF.

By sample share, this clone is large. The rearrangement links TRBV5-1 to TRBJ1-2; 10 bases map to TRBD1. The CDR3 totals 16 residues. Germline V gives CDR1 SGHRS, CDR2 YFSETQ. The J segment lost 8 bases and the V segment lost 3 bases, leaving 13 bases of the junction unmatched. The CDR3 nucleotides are TGCGCCAGCAGCTGGGGGGACAGGGGCCTCTCGGCGGGCTACACCTTC. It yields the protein CASSWGDRGLSAGYTF.

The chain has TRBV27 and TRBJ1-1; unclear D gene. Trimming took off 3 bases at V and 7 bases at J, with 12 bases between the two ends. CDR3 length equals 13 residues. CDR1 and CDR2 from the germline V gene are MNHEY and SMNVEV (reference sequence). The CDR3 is CASSFSGPFEAFF. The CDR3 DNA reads TGTGCCAGCAGTTTTTCTGGACCTTTTGAAGCTTTCTTT.

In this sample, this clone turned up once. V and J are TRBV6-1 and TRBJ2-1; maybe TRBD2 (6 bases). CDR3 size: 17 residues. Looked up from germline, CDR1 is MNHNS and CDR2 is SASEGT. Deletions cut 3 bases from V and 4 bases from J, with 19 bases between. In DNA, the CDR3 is TGTGCCAGCAGTGAGGCCAAAGGGGCTAGCGTATACAATGAGCAGTTCTTC. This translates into CASSEAKGASVYNEQFF.

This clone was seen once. Here the CDR3 DNA reads TGTGCCAGCAGTGGTTGGGAGGGGGAGCCCCAGCATTTT. Translated: CASSGWEGEPQHF. The gene calls are TRBV28 and TRBJ1-5, with D possibly being TRBD1 (6 bases). V lost 5 bases and J 8 bases, leaving 13 bases between the germline ends. The CDR3 has 13 residues. Germline CDR1 is MDHEN and CDR2 is SYDVKM. The whole variable domain, filled in from reference TRBV28 and TRBJ1-5, reads DVKVTQSSRYLVKRTGEKVFLECVQDMDHENMFWYRQDPGLGLRLIYFSYDVKMKEKGDIPEGYSVSREKKERFSLILESASTNQTSMYLCASSGWEGEPQHFGDGTRLSIL.

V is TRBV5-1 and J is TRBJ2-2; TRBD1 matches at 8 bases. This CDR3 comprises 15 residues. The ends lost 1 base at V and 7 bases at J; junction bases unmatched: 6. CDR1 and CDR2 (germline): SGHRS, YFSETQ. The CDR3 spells CASSLSPGGSGELFF. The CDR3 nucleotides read TGCGCCAGCAGCTTGTCCCCAGGGGGCAGCGGGGAGCTGTTTTTT.

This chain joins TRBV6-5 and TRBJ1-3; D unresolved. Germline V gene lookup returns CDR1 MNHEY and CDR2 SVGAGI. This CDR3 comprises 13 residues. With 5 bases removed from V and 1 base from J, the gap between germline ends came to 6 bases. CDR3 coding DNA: TGTGCCAGCAGTAACTGGTCTGGAAACACCATATATTTT. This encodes CASSNWSGNTIYF.

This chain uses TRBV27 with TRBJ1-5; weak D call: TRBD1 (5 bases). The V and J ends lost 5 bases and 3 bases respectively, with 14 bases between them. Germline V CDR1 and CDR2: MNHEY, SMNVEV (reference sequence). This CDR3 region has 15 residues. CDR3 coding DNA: TGTGCCAGCAGTCCCCGGGACGGATACAATCAGCCCCAGCATTTT. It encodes CASSPRDGYNQPQHF.

The CDR3 coding sequence is TGTGCCAGCAGTTTCCCCTCTGGCGGGGGGTGGACCGGGGAGCTGTTTTTT. This sequence encodes CASSFPSGGGWTGELFF. The genes are TRBV28 and TRBJ2-2; the match to TRBD2 covers 8 bases. V was clipped by 3 bases and J by 5 bases; unmatched bases: 11. The CDR3 is 17 amino acids. Germline V gene sequence: CDR1 MDHEN, CDR2 SYDVKM.